The T cell receptor (beta chain) described here comes from a study of control samples from healthy donors and cancer patients. Profiling relied on immunoSEQ multiplex PCR, and the TCRdb table lists in-frame clones only, not all of them. The table includes about 170,000 clones, 88% detected once. Germline values: CDR1 SGHRS, CDR2 YFSETQ. The CDR3 sequence is 15 residues long. V shed 5 bases and J 1 base; nucleotides not matched to a gene: 3. This clone was seen once. This TCR came from a woman between 25 and 40 years old in good health. The specimen sequenced was blood. The V and J genes are TRBV5-1 and TRBJ2-3; 11 nucleotides agree with TRBD2. CDR3 sequence reads: CASRSTSGGTDTQYF. CDR3 nucleotides: TGCGCCAGCAGGTCGACTAGCGGGGGCACAGATACGCAGTATTTT.